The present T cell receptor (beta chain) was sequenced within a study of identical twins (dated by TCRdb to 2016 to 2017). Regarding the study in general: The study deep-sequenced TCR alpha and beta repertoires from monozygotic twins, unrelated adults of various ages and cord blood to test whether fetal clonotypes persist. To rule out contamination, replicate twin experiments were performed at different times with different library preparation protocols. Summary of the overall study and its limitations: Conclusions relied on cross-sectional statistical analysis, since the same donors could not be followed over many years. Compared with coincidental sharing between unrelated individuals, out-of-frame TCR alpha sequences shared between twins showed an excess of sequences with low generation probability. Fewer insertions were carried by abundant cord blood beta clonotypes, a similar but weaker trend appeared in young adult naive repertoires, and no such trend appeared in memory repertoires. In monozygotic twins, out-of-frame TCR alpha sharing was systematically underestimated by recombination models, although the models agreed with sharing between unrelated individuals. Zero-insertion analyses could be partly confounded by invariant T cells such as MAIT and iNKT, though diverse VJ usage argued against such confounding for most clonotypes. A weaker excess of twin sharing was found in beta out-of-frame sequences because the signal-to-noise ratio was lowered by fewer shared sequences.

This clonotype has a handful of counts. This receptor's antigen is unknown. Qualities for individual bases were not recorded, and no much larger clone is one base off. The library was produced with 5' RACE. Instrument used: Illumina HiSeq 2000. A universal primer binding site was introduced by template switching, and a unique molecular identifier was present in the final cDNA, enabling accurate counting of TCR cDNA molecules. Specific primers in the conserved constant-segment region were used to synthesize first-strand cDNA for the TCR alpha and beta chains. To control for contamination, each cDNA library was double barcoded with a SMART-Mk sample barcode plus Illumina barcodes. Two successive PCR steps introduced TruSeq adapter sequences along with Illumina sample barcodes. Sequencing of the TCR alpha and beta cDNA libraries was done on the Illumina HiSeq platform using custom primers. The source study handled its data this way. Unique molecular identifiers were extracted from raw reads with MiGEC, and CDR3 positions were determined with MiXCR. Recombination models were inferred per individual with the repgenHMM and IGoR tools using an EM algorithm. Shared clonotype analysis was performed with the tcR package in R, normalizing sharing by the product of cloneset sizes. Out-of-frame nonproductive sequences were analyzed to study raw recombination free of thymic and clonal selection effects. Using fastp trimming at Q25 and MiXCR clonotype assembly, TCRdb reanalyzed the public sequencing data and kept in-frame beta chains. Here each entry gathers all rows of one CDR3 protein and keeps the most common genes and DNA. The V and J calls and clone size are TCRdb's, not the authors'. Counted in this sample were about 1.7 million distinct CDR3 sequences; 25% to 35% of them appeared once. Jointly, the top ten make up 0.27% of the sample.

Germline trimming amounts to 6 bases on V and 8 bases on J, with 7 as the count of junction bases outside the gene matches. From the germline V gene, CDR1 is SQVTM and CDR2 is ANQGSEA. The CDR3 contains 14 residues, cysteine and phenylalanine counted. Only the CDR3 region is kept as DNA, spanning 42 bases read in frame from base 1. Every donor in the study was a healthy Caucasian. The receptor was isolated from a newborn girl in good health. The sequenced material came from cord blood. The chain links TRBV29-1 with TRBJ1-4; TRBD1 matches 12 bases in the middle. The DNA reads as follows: TGCAGCGTAACCGGGACAGGGGGCATAGAAAAACTGTTTTTT. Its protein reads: CSVTGTGGIEKLFF.